Listed here is a single T cell receptor beta chain. What it binds is unknown. This sample stems from a study of T cells in localized non-small cell lung cancer. Study-level findings and limits: Clonality peaked in uninvolved adjacent lung rather than tumor. A denser population of T cells in blood accompanied longer overall survival. Adjacent lung held a median roughly 60 of the top 100 tumor clones. Sequence data derive from only one tumor region, so heterogeneity remains possible.

Profiled with immunoSEQ multiplex PCR; TCRdb holds only in-frame clones, not every one. The data show 90,000 to 100,000 clones, approximately 91% seen once. The V gene end was trimmed by 4 bases and the J gene end by 2 bases; junction bases not matched to a gene: 6. CDR3 size: 15 residues. The V gene's germline CDR1 is SGHVS and CDR2 FQNEAQ. The rearrangement joins TRBV7-8 to TRBJ2-3; 7 bases agree with TRBD2. Sample: PBMCs, taken before any cancer treatment. The receptor was derived from a woman aged 35 to 75 with stage II squamous cell lung carcinoma. CDR3 in amino acids: CASSSTGTTTDTQYF. CDR3 DNA sequence: TGTGCCAGCAGCTCCACCGGGACTACCACAGATACGCAGTATTTT.